This T cell receptor (beta chain) was documented in a study of blood T cell repertoires in COVID-19. Across the study: COVID-19 samples collected from the United States, Italy and Spain covered acute and convalescent phases. PBMCs, B-cell-depleted T cells, or T cells were the source of the cDNA or gDNA that made up the material.

Trimming took 2 bases from V and 8 from J, leaving 18 bases between them. Per the germline V gene, CDR1 is MDHEN and CDR2 is SYDVKM. This CDR3 comprises 16 residues. In the original workflow: The authors estimated nucleated cell counts from reference gene primer amplification. Measured with immunoSEQ multiplex PCR; TCRdb has only the in-frame clones, and not every one. V, J and clone size reflect that table, while D and trimming were determined from the DNA. The sample lists around 280,000 clones, approximately 90% occurring once. The chain carries TRBV28 and TRBJ1-4; possible D gene TRBD1, 5 bases. What was sequenced was PBMCs or T cells enriched from blood (not recorded which). The source is a woman in her 40s who had recovered from COVID-19. CDR3 protein: CASSLVGRGRGEKLFF. The CDR3 nucleotides are TGTGCCAGCAGTTTAGTGGGAAGGGGAAGGGGAGAAAAACTGTTTTTT.